This is a list of T cell receptor beta chains from one sample in a study of blood T cell repertoires in COVID-19. Sequencing was performed with immunoSEQ multiplex PCR; in TCRdb, only in-frame clones are kept and a portion is missing. The sample has about 310,000 clones, 70% to 90% seen once. Sequences were obtained from PBMCs or T cells enriched from blood (not recorded which). The receptor source for this set is a young man who had recovered from COVID-19. Each CDR3 is given with its conserved first and last residue. Each record gives: clone size, V gene, D gene, J gene, CDR3 protein, CDR3 DNA. A D gene is named only where the DNA matches it firmly. Clone size appears in some rows only: once, few, many, or a class for an expanded clone.

abundance: NA; v_gene: TRBV7-6; d_gene: TRBD1; j_gene: TRBJ1-2; CDR3aa: CASSLDGQGKYGYTF; CDR3nt: TGTGCCAGCAGCTTAGACGGACAGGGAAAGTATGGCTACACCTTC
abundance: NA; v_gene: TRBV7-9; d_gene: TRBD2; j_gene: TRBJ2-3; CDR3aa: CASSLWLAGVDTQYF; CDR3nt: TGTGCCAGCAGCTTATGGCTAGCGGGGGTCGATACGCAGTATTTT
abundance: NA; v_gene: TRBV18; d_gene: TRBD1; j_gene: TRBJ1-2; CDR3aa: CASSPPTGRGYTF; CDR3nt: TGTGCCAGCTCACCCCCGACAGGGCGAGGCTACACCTTC
abundance: NA; v_gene: TRBV7-6; d_gene: TRBD1; j_gene: TRBJ2-2; CDR3aa: CASSETAGGFYTGELFF; CDR3nt: TGTGCCAGCAGCGAGACGGCAGGGGGCTTCTACACCGGGGAGCTGTTTTTT
abundance: NA; v_gene: TRBV18; d_gene: NA; j_gene: TRBJ1-6; CDR3aa: CASSPQGFGNSPLHF; CDR3nt: TGTGCCAGCTCACCCCAGGGGTTCGGGAATTCACCCCTCCACTTT
abundance: NA; v_gene: TRBV11-2; d_gene: TRBD1; j_gene: TRBJ2-2; CDR3aa: CASSYRQGMTNTGELFF; CDR3nt: TGTGCCAGCAGCTACCGACAGGGGATGACGAACACCGGGGAGCTGTTTTTT
abundance: NA; v_gene: TRBV9; d_gene: NA; j_gene: TRBJ1-2; CDR3aa: CASSVGTDVYGYTF; CDR3nt: TGTGCCAGCAGCGTAGGGACAGATGTATATGGCTACACCTTC
abundance: NA; v_gene: TRBV5-1; d_gene: TRBD2; j_gene: TRBJ2-7; CDR3aa: CASSLQPPRTSGGLPYEQYF; CDR3nt: TGCGCCAGCAGCTTGCAACCACCCCGGACTAGCGGGGGACTGCCCTACGAGCAGTACTTC
abundance: NA; v_gene: TRBV9; d_gene: TRBD2; j_gene: TRBJ2-3; CDR3aa: CASKEGGAGTDTQYF; CDR3nt: TGTGCCAGCAAGGAGGGAGGAGCGGGGACAGATACGCAGTATTTT
abundance: NA; v_gene: TRBV6-5; d_gene: NA; j_gene: TRBJ1-1; CDR3aa: CASGPSPNTEAFF; CDR3nt: TGTGCCAGTGGGCCGTCACCGAACACTGAAGCTTTCTTT
abundance: NA; v_gene: TRBV14; d_gene: NA; j_gene: TRBJ2-3; CDR3aa: CASSQDSFGYSVAGDTQYF; CDR3nt: TGTGCCAGCAGCCAAGATTCATTCGGCTACTCCGTGGCCGGGGATACGCAGTATTTT
abundance: NA; v_gene: TRBV15; d_gene: NA; j_gene: TRBJ1-4; CDR3aa: CATSRDRGPEKLFF; CDR3nt: TGTGCCACCAGCAGAGATCGAGGGCCTGAAAAACTGTTTTTT
abundance: NA; v_gene: TRBV7-9; d_gene: NA; j_gene: TRBJ2-5; CDR3aa: CASSTIHGGETQYF; CDR3nt: TGTGCCAGCAGCACTATTCATGGCGGAGAGACCCAGTACTTC
abundance: NA; v_gene: TRBV19; d_gene: NA; j_gene: TRBJ1-2; CDR3aa: CASRLDGGYGYTF; CDR3nt: TGTGCCAGTAGACTGGACGGAGGATATGGCTACACCTTC
abundance: NA; v_gene: TRBV13; d_gene: TRBD1; j_gene: TRBJ2-3; CDR3aa: CASSLTRDRDTDTQYF; CDR3nt: TGTGCCAGCAGCCTCACCCGGGACAGGGACACAGATACGCAGTATTTT
abundance: NA; v_gene: TRBV18; d_gene: TRBD1; j_gene: TRBJ2-2; CDR3aa: CASSPRGQGSNTGELFF; CDR3nt: TGTGCCAGCTCACCCCGGGGACAGGGATCCAACACCGGGGAGCTGTTTTTT
abundance: NA; v_gene: TRBV7-3; d_gene: NA; j_gene: TRBJ2-7; CDR3aa: CASSSQGYEQYF; CDR3nt: TGTGCCAGCAGCTCTCAGGGTTACGAGCAGTACTTC
abundance: NA; v_gene: TRBV9; d_gene: NA; j_gene: TRBJ2-2; CDR3aa: CASSVSSSTGELFF; CDR3nt: TGTGCCAGCAGCGTTTCTAGTTCCACCGGGGAGCTGTTTTTT
abundance: NA; v_gene: TRBV5-1; d_gene: NA; j_gene: TRBJ1-2; CDR3aa: CASSLDTSYTF; CDR3nt: TGCGCCAGCAGCTTAGACACGTCCTACACCTTC
abundance: NA; v_gene: TRBV5-1; d_gene: NA; j_gene: TRBJ1-2; CDR3aa: CASSLEVARSGYTF; CDR3nt: TGCGCCAGCAGCTTGGAGGTAGCCCGTTCTGGCTACACCTTC
abundance: NA; v_gene: TRBV7-6; d_gene: TRBD2; j_gene: TRBJ2-1; CDR3aa: CASSSLTSGAYNEQFF; CDR3nt: TGTGCCAGCAGCTCCTTGACTAGCGGGGCCTACAATGAGCAGTTCTTC
abundance: NA; v_gene: TRBV18; d_gene: NA; j_gene: TRBJ1-1; CDR3aa: CASSPIDSQGIEAFF; CDR3nt: TGTGCCAGCTCACCTATAGATTCACAGGGAATAGAAGCTTTCTTT
abundance: NA; v_gene: TRBV6-5; d_gene: NA; j_gene: TRBJ1-1; CDR3aa: CASSYPDSAEAFF; CDR3nt: TGTGCCAGCAGTTACCCCGACTCGGCTGAAGCTTTCTTT
abundance: NA; v_gene: TRBV5-4; d_gene: TRBD1; j_gene: TRBJ1-4; CDR3aa: CASTYRTGDNEKLFF; CDR3nt: TGTGCCAGCACCTACCGGACAGGGGATAATGAAAAACTGTTTTTT
abundance: NA; v_gene: TRBV7-8; d_gene: NA; j_gene: TRBJ2-1; CDR3aa: CASSLANLALASNNEQFF; CDR3nt: TGTGCCAGCAGCTTAGCAAATTTGGCCTTGGCCTCGAACAATGAGCAGTTCTTC
abundance: once; v_gene: TRBV6-5; d_gene: TRBD1; j_gene: TRBJ1-4; CDR3aa: CASSLGGQRNEKLFF; CDR3nt: TGTGCCAGCAGCTTGGGGGGACAGCGTAATGAAAAACTGTTTTTT
abundance: NA; v_gene: TRBV5-6; d_gene: NA; j_gene: TRBJ2-7; CDR3aa: CASSDRYEQYF; CDR3nt: TGTGCCAGCAGCGACAGGTACGAGCAGTACTTC
abundance: NA; v_gene: TRBV19; d_gene: TRBD1; j_gene: TRBJ1-5; CDR3aa: CARTNTGAETGSNQPQHF; CDR3nt: TGTGCCAGAACCAACACAGGGGCCGAAACAGGGAGCAATCAGCCCCAGCATTTT
abundance: NA; v_gene: TRBV5-1; d_gene: TRBD1; j_gene: TRBJ1-1; CDR3aa: CASSLGQVGTEAFF; CDR3nt: TGCGCCAGCAGCCTGGGACAGGTAGGGACTGAAGCTTTCTTT
abundance: NA; v_gene: TRBV7-9; d_gene: TRBD1; j_gene: TRBJ1-1; CDR3aa: CASSPTGATEAFF; CDR3nt: TGTGCCAGCAGCCCGACAGGGGCCACTGAAGCTTTCTTT
abundance: NA; v_gene: TRBV12-5; d_gene: TRBD1; j_gene: TRBJ1-3; CDR3aa: CASGSGTGVSGNTIYF; CDR3nt: TGTGCTAGTGGTAGCGGAACAGGGGTCTCTGGAAACACCATATATTTT
abundance: NA; v_gene: TRBV30; d_gene: NA; j_gene: TRBJ1-2; CDR3aa: CAWSVWAYGYTF; CDR3nt: TGTGCCTGGAGTGTCTGGGCCTATGGCTACACCTTC
abundance: NA; v_gene: TRBV21-1; d_gene: NA; j_gene: TRBJ2-1; CDR3aa: CASSNKVSGGPSEQFF; CDR3nt: TGTGCCAGCAGCAACAAGGTAAGCGGGGGTCCCTCTGAGCAGTTCTTC
abundance: few; v_gene: TRBV5-1; d_gene: TRBD1; j_gene: TRBJ1-2; CDR3aa: CASSVGQLNHTNYGYTF; CDR3nt: TGCGCCAGCAGCGTGGGACAGCTCAACCACACTAACTATGGCTACACCTTC
abundance: NA; v_gene: TRBV6-5; d_gene: TRBD1; j_gene: TRBJ1-2; CDR3aa: CASSSRQGNYGYTF; CDR3nt: TGTGCCAGCAGTTCTAGACAGGGTAACTATGGCTACACCTTC
abundance: NA; v_gene: TRBV28; d_gene: NA; j_gene: TRBJ1-4; CDR3aa: CASSLQATFGTNEKLFF; CDR3nt: TGTGCCAGCAGTCTCCAGGCGACATTTGGGACTAATGAAAAACTGTTTTTT
abundance: NA; v_gene: TRBV19; d_gene: TRBD1; j_gene: TRBJ2-1; CDR3aa: CASSTPGQGVYEQFF; CDR3nt: TGTGCCAGTAGTACACCGGGACAGGGGGTATATGAGCAGTTCTTC
abundance: NA; v_gene: TRBV11-2; d_gene: NA; j_gene: TRBJ1-1; CDR3aa: CASTSWGGAGTEAFF; CDR3nt: TGTGCCAGCACCTCTTGGGGGGGCGCGGGGACTGAAGCTTTCTTT
abundance: NA; v_gene: TRBV7-2; d_gene: TRBD1; j_gene: TRBJ1-3; CDR3aa: CASSFRQGAEGNTIYF; CDR3nt: TGTGCCAGCAGCTTCCGGCAGGGGGCGGAAGGAAACACCATATATTTT
abundance: NA; v_gene: TRBV18; d_gene: TRBD1; j_gene: TRBJ2-7; CDR3aa: CASSPLPGGNYEQYF; CDR3nt: TGTGCCAGCTCACCACTTCCAGGGGGCAACTACGAGCAGTACTTC
abundance: NA; v_gene: TRBV18; d_gene: TRBD1; j_gene: TRBJ2-5; CDR3aa: CASSPGTGLETQYF; CDR3nt: TGTGCCAGCTCACCCGGGACAGGCTTAGAGACCCAGTACTTC
abundance: NA; v_gene: TRBV23-1; d_gene: NA; j_gene: TRBJ1-2; CDR3aa: CASSQSSDTNYGYTF; CDR3nt: TGCGCCAGCAGTCAATCATCAGACACTAACTATGGCTACACCTTC
abundance: NA; v_gene: TRBV4-1; d_gene: NA; j_gene: TRBJ1-1; CDR3aa: CASSQSRGTATEAFF; CDR3nt: TGCGCCAGCAGCCAAAGCAGGGGTACTGCCACTGAAGCTTTCTTT
abundance: NA; v_gene: TRBV7-6; d_gene: TRBD2; j_gene: TRBJ2-3; CDR3aa: CASSPRTSGGGQTSTDTQYF; CDR3nt: TGTGCCAGCAGCCCGAGGACTAGCGGGGGCGGCCAAACTAGCACAGATACGCAGTATTTT
abundance: NA; v_gene: TRBV6-6; d_gene: TRBD1; j_gene: TRBJ2-3; CDR3aa: CASSFLSLTGVRSTDTQYF; CDR3nt: TGTGCCAGCAGCTTTTTATCGCTAACAGGGGTTAGGAGCACAGATACGCAGTATTTT